In terms of frequency, the clone carrying this T cell receptor (beta chain) is large. Its antigen is unknown. These data belong to a study of synovial regulatory T cells in juvenile arthritis. Study-wide findings and caveats: Largely private between patients, iaTreg TCR repertoires showed partial overlap with synovial Teff and blood CPL repertoires. Synovial Treg CDR3 sequences overlapped more with iaTregs than other circulating Tregs.

Data came from immunoSEQ multiplex PCR; TCRdb stores just in-frame clones and leaves some out. Recorded for this sample: a few thousand clones. Germline V gene sequence: CDR1 MNHEY, CDR2 SMNVEV (reference sequence). The CDR3 contains 16 residues. No DNA has been recorded. Each patient with active arthritis gave synovial fluid along with matched peripheral blood. Median disease duration was 7 years, range 0.2-19.1. Synovial and blood Treg cells had comparable FOXP3 TSDR demethylation. The J gene is TRBJ1-2, the V gene TRBV27. The TCR originated in a donor younger than 35 with juvenile idiopathic arthritis. Specimen: Treg cells from the synovium. The CDR3 sequence: CASRLRIGLANYGYTF.